Presented here are 2 T cell receptor beta chains from one specimen sequenced in a study of blood T cell repertoires in COVID-19. The protocol was immunoSEQ multiplex PCR, while the TCRdb copy is restricted to in-frame clones and leaves out a portion. The table has some 96,000 clones, around 85% seen once. The sample consisted of peripheral blood. The origin of the receptors is a human donor in a cohort sampled during active COVID-19.

The chain links TRBV7-2 to TRBJ2-7; D is unclear. V lost 4 bases, J lost 4 bases, and 11 bases lay in between. This CDR3 contains 13 residues. Per germline, CDR1 SGHTA and CDR2 FQGNSA. The CDR3 protein is CASSSVVQYEQYF. CDR3 nucleotide sequence: TGTGCCAGCAGCTCAGTGGTCCAGTACGAGCAGTACTTC.

This chain joins TRBV2 and TRBJ1-1; D unclear. CDR3 length: 13 residues. The ends were cut back, 4 bases at V and 0 bases at J, with 6 bases in the middle. CDR1 SNHLY and CDR2 FYNNEI come from the germline V gene. CDR3 loop: CASSVVVNTEAFF. The CDR3 DNA follows: TGTGCCAGCAGTGTGGTAGTGAACACTGAAGCTTTCTTT.